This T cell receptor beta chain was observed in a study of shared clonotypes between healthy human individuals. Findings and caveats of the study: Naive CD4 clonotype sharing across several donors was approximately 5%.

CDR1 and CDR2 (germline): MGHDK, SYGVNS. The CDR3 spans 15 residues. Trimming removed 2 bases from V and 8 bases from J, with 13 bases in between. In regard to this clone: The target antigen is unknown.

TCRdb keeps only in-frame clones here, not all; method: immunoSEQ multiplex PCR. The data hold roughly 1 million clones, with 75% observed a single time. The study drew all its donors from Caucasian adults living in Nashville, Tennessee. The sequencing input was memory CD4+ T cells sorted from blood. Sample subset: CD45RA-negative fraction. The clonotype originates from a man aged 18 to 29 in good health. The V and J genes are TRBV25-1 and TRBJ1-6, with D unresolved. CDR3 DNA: TGTGCCAGCAGTGAAACTTATAGGACGGATTCACCCCTCCACTTT. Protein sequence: CASSETYRTDSPLHF. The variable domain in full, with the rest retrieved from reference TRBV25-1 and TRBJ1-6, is EADIYQTPRYLVIGTGKKITLECSQTMGHDKMYWYQQDPGMELHLIHYSYGVNSTEKGDLSSESTVSRIRTEHFPLTLESARPSHTSQYLCASSETYRTDSPLHFGNGTRLTVT.